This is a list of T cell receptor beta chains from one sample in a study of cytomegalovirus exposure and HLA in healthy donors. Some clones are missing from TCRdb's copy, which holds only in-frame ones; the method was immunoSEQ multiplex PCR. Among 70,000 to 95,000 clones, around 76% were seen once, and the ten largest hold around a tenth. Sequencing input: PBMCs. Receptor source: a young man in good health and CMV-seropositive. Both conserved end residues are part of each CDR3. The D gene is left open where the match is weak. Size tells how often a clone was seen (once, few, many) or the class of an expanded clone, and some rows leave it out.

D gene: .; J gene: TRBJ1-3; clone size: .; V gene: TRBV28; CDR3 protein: CASRLPAGNTIYF; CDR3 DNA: TGTGCCAGCAGATTACCCGCTGGAAACACCATATATTTT
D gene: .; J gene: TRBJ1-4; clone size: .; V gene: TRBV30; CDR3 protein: CAWSVTGVVSEKLFF; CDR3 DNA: TGTGCCTGGAGTGTAACCGGGGTGGTGTCGGAAAAACTGTTTTTT
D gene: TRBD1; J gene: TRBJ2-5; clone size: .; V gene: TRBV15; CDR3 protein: CATSRDQGEETQYF; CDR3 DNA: TGTGCCACCAGCAGAGATCAGGGGGAAGAGACCCAGTACTTC
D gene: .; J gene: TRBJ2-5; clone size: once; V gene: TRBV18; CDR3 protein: CASSPRQVLETQYF; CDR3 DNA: TGTGCCAGCTCACCACGACAGGTTCTTGAGACCCAGTACTTC
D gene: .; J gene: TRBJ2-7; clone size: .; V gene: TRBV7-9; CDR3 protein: CASSPWEGGLEQYF; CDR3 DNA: TGTGCCAGCAGCCCCTGGGAGGGGGGACTCGAGCAGTACTTC
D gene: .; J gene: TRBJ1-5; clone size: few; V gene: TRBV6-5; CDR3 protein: CASRPGDRNQPQHF; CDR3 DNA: TGTGCCAGCAGGCCAGGGGACCGCAATCAGCCCCAGCATTTT
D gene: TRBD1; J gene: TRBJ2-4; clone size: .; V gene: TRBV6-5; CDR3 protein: CASSYSLRQGNIQYF; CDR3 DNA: TGTGCCAGCAGTTACTCTCTCCGACAGGGGAACATTCAGTACTTC
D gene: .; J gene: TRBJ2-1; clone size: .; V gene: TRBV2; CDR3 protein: CASRQSSSYNEQFF; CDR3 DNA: TGTGCCAGCAGACAGAGTTCCTCCTACAATGAGCAGTTCTTC
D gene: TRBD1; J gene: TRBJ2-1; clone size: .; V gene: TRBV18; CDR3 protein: CASSPYGQGANEQFF; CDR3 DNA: TGTGCCAGCTCACCATACGGACAGGGGGCTAATGAGCAGTTCTTC
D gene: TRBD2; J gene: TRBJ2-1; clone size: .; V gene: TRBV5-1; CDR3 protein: CASSPGTISYNEQFF; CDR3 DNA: TGCGCCAGCAGCCCAGGGACTATCTCCTACAATGAGCAGTTCTTC
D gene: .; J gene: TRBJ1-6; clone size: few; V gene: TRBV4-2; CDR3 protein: CASSPVGGEGGNSPLHF; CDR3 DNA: TGTGCCAGCAGCCCCGTGGGGGGGGAGGGAGGTAATTCACCCCTCCACTTT
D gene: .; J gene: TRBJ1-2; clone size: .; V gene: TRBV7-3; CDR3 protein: CASSSTPLGGGGYTF; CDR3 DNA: TGTGCCAGCAGCTCAACCCCCCTCGGGGGTGGTGGCTACACCTTC
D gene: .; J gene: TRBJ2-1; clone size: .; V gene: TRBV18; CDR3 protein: CASSPPSQGAEQFF; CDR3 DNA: TGTGCCAGCTCACCACCGTCACAGGGCGCTGAGCAGTTCTTC
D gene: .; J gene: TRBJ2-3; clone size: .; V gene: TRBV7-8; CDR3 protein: CASSLSRQGSTDTQYF; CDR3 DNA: TGTGCCAGCAGCTTAAGTCGCCAGGGGAGCACAGATACGCAGTATTTT
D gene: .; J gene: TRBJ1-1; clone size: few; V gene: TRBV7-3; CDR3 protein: CANPGVNTEAFF; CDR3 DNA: TGTGCCAACCCGGGGGTGAACACTGAAGCTTTCTTT
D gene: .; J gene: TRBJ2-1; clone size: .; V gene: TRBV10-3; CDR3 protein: CAISTGTSNNEQFF; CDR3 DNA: TGTGCCATCAGTACCGGGACAAGTAACAATGAGCAGTTCTTC
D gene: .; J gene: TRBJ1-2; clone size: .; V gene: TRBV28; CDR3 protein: CASSLGGFYGYTF; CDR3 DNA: TGTGCCAGCAGTTTAGGAGGGTTCTATGGCTACACCTTC
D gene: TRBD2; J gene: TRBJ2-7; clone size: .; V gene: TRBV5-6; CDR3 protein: CASSSRGGKAYEQYF; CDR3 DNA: TGTGCCAGCAGCAGCCGGGGGGGTAAAGCTTACGAGCAGTACTTC
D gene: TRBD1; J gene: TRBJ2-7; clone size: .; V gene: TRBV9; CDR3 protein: CASSPRTGSYEQYF; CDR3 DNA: TGTGCCAGCAGCCCACGGACAGGATCCTACGAGCAGTACTTC
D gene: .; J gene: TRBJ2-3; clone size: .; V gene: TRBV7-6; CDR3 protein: CASSIDWAGRKSADTQYF; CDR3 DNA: TGTGCCAGCAGCATCGACTGGGCGGGGAGGAAATCAGCAGATACGCAGTATTTT
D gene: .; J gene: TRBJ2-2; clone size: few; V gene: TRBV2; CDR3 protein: CASSEYRSGAGELFF; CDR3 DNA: TGTGCCAGCAGTGAATATCGATCAGGGGCCGGGGAGCTGTTTTTT
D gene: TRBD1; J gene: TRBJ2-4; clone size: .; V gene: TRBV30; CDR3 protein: CAWSPPPTGSAKNIQYF; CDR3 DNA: TGTGCCTGGAGCCCTCCGCCGACAGGGTCTGCCAAAAACATTCAGTACTTC
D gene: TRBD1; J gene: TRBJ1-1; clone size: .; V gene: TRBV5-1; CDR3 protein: CASSERQGASTEAFF; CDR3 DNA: TGCGCCAGCAGCGAAAGACAGGGGGCGAGTACTGAAGCTTTCTTT
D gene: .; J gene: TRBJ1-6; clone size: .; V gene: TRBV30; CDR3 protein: CAWSLKTLYNSPLHF; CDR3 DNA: TGTGCCTGGAGCCTGAAGACACTTTATAATTCACCCCTCCACTTT
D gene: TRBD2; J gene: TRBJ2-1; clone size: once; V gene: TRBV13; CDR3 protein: CASSLGLADPIF; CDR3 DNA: TGTGCCAGCAGCTTGGGACTAGCGGACCCAATCTTC
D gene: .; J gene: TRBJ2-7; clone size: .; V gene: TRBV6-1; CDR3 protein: CASSFRGISGEQYF; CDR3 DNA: TGTGCCAGCAGTTTTAGGGGGATATCGGGCGAGCAGTACTTC
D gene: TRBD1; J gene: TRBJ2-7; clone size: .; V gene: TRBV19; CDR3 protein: CASSKPGQGGLSEQYF; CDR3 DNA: TGTGCCAGTAGCAAACCGGGACAGGGTGGGTTGTCCGAGCAGTACTTC
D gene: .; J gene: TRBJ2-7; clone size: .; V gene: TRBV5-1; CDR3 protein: CASRYRVASYEQYF; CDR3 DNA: TGCGCCAGCAGGTACAGGGTGGCCTCCTACGAGCAGTACTTC
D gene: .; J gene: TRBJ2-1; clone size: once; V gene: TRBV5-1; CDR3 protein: CASSSMPGDEQFF; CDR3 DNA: TGCGCCAGCAGCTCTATGCCGGGGGATGAGCAGTTCTTC
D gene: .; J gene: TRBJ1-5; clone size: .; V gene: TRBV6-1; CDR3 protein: CASREYIAEQPQHF; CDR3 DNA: TGTGCCAGCAGGGAATACATAGCTGAGCAGCCCCAGCATTTT
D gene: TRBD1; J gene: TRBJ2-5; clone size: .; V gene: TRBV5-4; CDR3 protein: CASTKGAEETQYF; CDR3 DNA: TGCGCCAGCACCAAGGGGGCCGAAGAGACCCAGTACTTC